Listed here are 14 T cell receptor beta chains from one sample, sequenced in a study of blood T cell repertoires in COVID-19. Clones were sequenced by immunoSEQ multiplex PCR, and TCRdb holds only the in-frame ones, with some missing. The sample has more than 100,000 clones; 80% to 90% are singletons. The sequenced material came from peripheral blood. Every receptor here comes from a man in his forties with acute or convalescent COVID-19.

The chain employs TRBV19 and TRBJ1-5; weak D call: TRBD1 (5 bases). This CDR3 spans 12 amino acids. The V end lost 8 bases, the J end lost 6 bases, and 11 bases lay between the germline ends. Germline CDR1 and CDR2: LNHDA and SQIVND (reference sequence). The CDR3 DNA reads as TGTGCCAGTGCAACAGGTTTTCAGCCCCAGCATTTT. Translation gives CASATGFQPQHF.

The chain joins TRBV18 to TRBJ1-5, with TRBD1 identical over 8 bases. Per the germline V gene, CDR1 is KGHSH and CDR2 is LQKENI. The CDR3 runs to 15 residues. V lost 3 bases, J lost 2 bases, and 3 bases stayed unmatched. The CDR3 coding sequence is TGTGCCAGCTCACCCAGGGGGCAGGGCAATCAGCCCCAGCATTTT. Translating gives CASSPRGQGNQPQHF.

V and J are TRBV19 and TRBJ1-6; D may be TRBD1 (6 bases). The CDR3 has 15 residues. Trimming removed 4 bases from V and 9 bases from J, with 16 bases in between. Germline loops: CDR1 LNHDA, CDR2 SQIVND (reference sequence). DNA for the CDR3: TGTGCCAGTAGTACGACAGGACGTCGTCTTTCACCCCTCCACTTT. Residues: CASSTTGRRLSPLHF.

The J gene is TRBJ1-1, the V gene TRBV5-1; the D is unclear. Germline V CDR1 and CDR2: SGHRS, YFSETQ. V was pared by 0 bases and J by 3 bases, with 9 bases between. The CDR3 loop spans 14 amino acids. In nucleotides, the CDR3 is TGCGCCAGCAGCTTGGTAGGCCAGGACACTGAAGCTTTCTTT. Its translation: CASSLVGQDTEAFF. Drawing the rest from reference TRBV5-1 and TRBJ1-1, the complete variable domain is KAGVTQTPRYLIKTRGQQVTLSCSPISGHRSVSWYQQTPGQGLQFLFEYFSETQRNKGNFPGRFSGRQFSNSRSEMNVSTLELGDSALYLCASSLVGQDTEAFFGQGTRLTVV.

The chain uses TRBV24-1 and TRBJ2-3, with 11 bases that match TRBD2. With V trimmed by 2 bases and J by 4 bases, 1 base remained unmatched. From germline, CDR1 is KGHDR and CDR2 SFDVKD. The CDR3 covers 15 residues. The CDR3 coding sequence is TGTGCCACCAGTGATTCTAGCGGGAGGTCAGATACGCAGTATTTT. This gives the protein CATSDSSGRSDTQYF.

The gene calls are TRBV5-1 and TRBJ2-3; TRBD2 agrees at 10 bases. Unmatched junction bases numbered 2, after V lost 2 bases and J lost 2 bases. The CDR3 is 15 residues long. Germline loops: CDR1 SGHRS, CDR2 YFSETQ. The CDR3 coding sequence is TGCGCCAGCAGCTTAGCGGGGGGGATCACAGATACGCAGTATTTT. It specifies CASSLAGGITDTQYF.

The chain joins TRBV6-5 to TRBJ1-4; 9 bases are a match to TRBD1. CDR3 length: 14 residues. Germline assignment: CDR1 MNHEY and CDR2 SVGAGI. V shed 6 bases, J shed 8 bases, and the junction held 7 bases outside the gene matches. CDR3 in amino acids: CASSRDREGEKLFF. The CDR3 nucleotides read TGTGCCAGCAGCCGGGACAGGGAGGGCGAAAAACTGTTTTTT.

This chain links TRBV29-1 with TRBJ1-2; 9 bases agree with TRBD1. There are 16 residues in the CDR3. Germline CDR1 reads SQVTM; CDR2 reads ANQGSEA. J lost 8 bases, V lost 6 bases, and 19 bases had no gene match. The CDR3 DNA follows: TGCAGCGTGGTTACGACAGGGGGGCCTCCGATATTCGGCTACACCTTC. Amino acid sequence: CSVVTTGGPPIFGYTF.

The chain combines TRBV6-5 with TRBJ1-1, with 7 bases identical to TRBD1. The CDR3 extends over 15 amino acids. Germline V gene data show CDR1 as MNHEY and CDR2 as SVGAGI. V lost 0 bases, J lost 2 bases, and 3 bases stayed unmatched. CDR3 nucleotides: TGTGCCAGCAGTTACTCCGGGACAGCAAACACTGAAGCTTTCTTT. Its translation is CASSYSGTANTEAFF.

The chain combines TRBV19 with TRBJ2-2, with D perhaps matching TRBD1 (6 bases). V was trimmed by 5 bases and J by 4 bases, leaving 20 bases between them. The CDR3 is 17 amino acids. Germline CDR1 reads LNHDA; CDR2 reads SQIVND (reference sequence). CDR3 DNA sequence: TGTGCCAGTAGTTCCCGTACCCTGACAGGACGCACCGGGGAGCTGTTTTTT. This translates into CASSSRTLTGRTGELFF.

This rearrangement joins TRBV5-1 to TRBJ2-5; 13 nucleotides align to TRBD2. The CDR3 contains 15 residues. CDR1 is SGHRS, CDR2 YFSETQ, per germline. V trimming: 4 bases; J trimming: 9 bases; junction bases outside the gene matches: 9. CDR3 amino acids: CASSATGTSGTSQYF. CDR3 coding DNA: TGCGCCAGCAGCGCAACCGGGACTAGCGGGACGTCCCAGTACTTC.

The V gene is TRBV15, the J gene TRBJ1-1; 10 positions agree with TRBD1. The CDR3 contains 14 residues. Germline loops: CDR1 LNHNV, CDR2 YYDKDF (reference sequence). With V trimmed by 6 bases and J by 6 bases, 7 bases remained unmatched. The DNA for the CDR3 is TGTGCCACCAGGGCGGGACAGGGGACGGCTGAAGCTTTCTTT. As protein: CATRAGQGTAEAFF.

This chain links TRBV9 with TRBJ2-7; 7 bases align to TRBD1. Trimming took 4 bases from V and 1 from J; bases not matched to a gene: 2. The germline gives CDR1 SGDLS, CDR2 YYNGEE. CDR3 length equals 13 residues. Here the CDR3 DNA reads TGTGCCAGCAGCCCCAGGGGGTCCTACGAGCAGTACTTC. It encodes CASSPRGSYEQYF.

This clone occurred once. The V call is TRBV7-9, the J call TRBJ2-1; TRBD1 might be the D (5 bases). CDR3 length: 13 residues. Germline CDR1 is SEHNR and CDR2 is FQNEAQ (reference sequence). V was cut by 5 bases and J by 0 bases, with 5 bases left in between. The CDR3 sequence: CASSDSSYNEQFF. The CDR3 DNA follows: TGTGCCAGCAGCGACAGCTCCTACAATGAGCAGTTCTTC. Complete variable domain (other parts from reference TRBV7-9 and TRBJ2-1): DTGVSQNPRHKITKRGQNVTFRCDPISEHNRLYWYRQTLGQGPEFLTYFQNEAQLEKSRLLSDRFSAERPKGSFSTLEIQRTEQGDSAMYLCASSDSSYNEQFFGPGTRLTVL.